One sample yielded the 11 T cell receptor beta chains listed below, sequenced in a study of control samples from healthy donors and cancer patients. This table comes from immunoSEQ multiplex PCR, and its TCRdb copy is limited to in-frame clones, with some not included. Among some 210,000 clones listed, around 93% were seen once. The source material was blood. The source is a man between 25 and 39 years old in good health.

The chain employs TRBV7-9 and TRBJ1-4; D unclear. Trimming left V 3 bases short and J 0 bases short, with 8 bases between. Per germline, CDR1 SEHNR and CDR2 FQNEAQ (reference sequence). CDR3 length: 15 amino acids. The CDR3 nucleotides are TGTGCCAGCAGCTTCAGTACAGCAACTAATGAAAAACTGTTTTTT. The encoded protein is CASSFSTATNEKLFF.

A word on this clone: Other DNA variants within this sample encode the same CDR3. V gene TRBV10-1 combines with J gene TRBJ1-1; D may be TRBD1 (5 bases). V was cut by 6 bases and J by 1 base, with 9 bases left in between. Germline V gives CDR1 WNHNN, CDR2 SYGVQD (reference sequence). This CDR3 region has 13 residues. CDR3 in amino acids: CASRTGANTEAFF. As DNA, the CDR3 is TGCGCCAGCAGAACCGGGGCGAACACTGAAGCTTTCTTT.

The chain carries TRBV20-1 and TRBJ1-6; D might be TRBD1 (5 bases). This CDR3 has 14 residues. Per germline, CDR1 DFQATT and CDR2 SNEGSKA (reference sequence). The ends were cut back, 3 bases at V and 6 bases at J, with 12 bases in the middle. The DNA of the CDR3 is TGCAGTGCTAGTGGGTTTGGGGGTAATTCACCCCTCCACTTT. Translating gives CSASGFGGNSPLHF.

This chain links TRBV6-1 with TRBJ2-6; D is possibly TRBD1 (5 bases). The V gene's germline CDR1 is MNHNS and CDR2 SASEGT. With 2 bases removed from V and 3 bases from J, the gap between germline ends came to 8 bases. The CDR3 has 15 amino acids. DNA of the CDR3: TGTGCCAGCAGTGAATACAGGAGTGGGGCCAACGTCCTGACTTTC. As protein: CASSEYRSGANVLTF.

The chain recombines TRBV4-1 with TRBJ2-7, with 7 bases aligning to TRBD2. The V gene's germline CDR1 is MGHRA and CDR2 YSYEKL. J gave up 3 bases and V 0 bases, and 8 bases lay outside the gene matches. CDR3 length equals 16 residues. The CDR3 region is CASSQDRGGGVYEQYF. DNA of the CDR3: TGCGCCAGCAGCCAAGATCGGGGCGGGGGAGTCTACGAGCAGTACTTC.

This chain links TRBV9 with TRBJ1-1; 10 bases match TRBD1. The V and J ends lost 4 bases and 1 base, in that order; junction bases with no gene match: 4. CDR1 is SGDLS, CDR2 YYNGEE, per germline. The CDR3 totals 15 residues. CDR3 coding DNA: TGTGCCAGCAGCCCTCGGACAGGGGGGAACACTGAAGCTTTCTTT. Its translation: CASSPRTGGNTEAFF.

The chain uses TRBV9 and TRBJ2-7; D possibly matches TRBD1 or TRBD2 (5 bases each). Germline V CDR1 and CDR2: SGDLS, YYNGEE. V was pared by 0 bases and J by 5 bases, with 9 bases between. The CDR3 loop spans 13 amino acids. CDR3 sequence (DNA): TGTGCCAGCAGCGTAGGTGTGGGGGACGAGCAGTACTTC. It specifies CASSVGVGDEQYF. Full variable domain (outside the CDR3, taken from reference TRBV9 and TRBJ2-7): DSGVTQTPKHLITATGQRVTLRCSPRSGDLSVYWYQQSLDQGLQFLIQYYNGEERAKGNILERFSAQQFPDLHSELNLSSLELGDSALYFCASSVGVGDEQYFGPGTRLTVT.

As to this clone: Other DNA sequences of this sample code for an identical CDR3. J is TRBJ1-2 and V is TRBV6-5; no reliable D call. V lost 7 bases to trimming and J lost 7 bases, with 19 bases between them. CDR3 length: 14 residues. The V gene's germline CDR1 is MNHEY and CDR2 SVGAGI. The CDR3 loop reads CASNSGRPDSGYTF. CDR3 DNA: TGTGCCAGCAACTCCGGGCGGCCGGATAGTGGCTACACCTTC.

J is TRBJ1-6 and V is TRBV11-1; D might be TRBD1 (6 bases). The CDR3 consists of 14 residues. CDR1 and CDR2 (germline): SGHAT, FQDESV (reference sequence). Trimming cost V 5 bases and J 4 bases, with 9 bases left between them. Here the CDR3 DNA reads TGTGCCAGCAGCGGACAGACTTATAATTCACCCCTCCACTTT. Its translation: CASSGQTYNSPLHF. Looking up the rest from reference TRBV11-1 and TRBJ1-6 gives the full variable domain: EAEVAQSPRYKITEKSQAVAFWCDPISGHATLYWYRQILGQGPELLVQFQDESVVDDSQLPKDRFSAERLKGVDSTLKIQPAELGDSAMYLCASSGQTYNSPLHFGNGTRLTVT.

The chain couples TRBV23-1 to TRBJ1-5, with TRBD1 as a possible D gene (5 bases). TRBV23-1 carries the ORF label, with uncertain function. The CDR3 covers 17 residues. The V end lost 7 bases, the J end lost 0 bases, and 19 bases lay between the germline ends. In DNA, the CDR3 is TGCGCCAGCACCGGGGGGTTGAGGGCGTATAGCAATCAGCCCCAGCATTTT. This sequence encodes CASTGGLRAYSNQPQHF.

The CDR3 region is CASSVGVGSNSPLHF. The CDR3 coding sequence is TGTGCCAGCAGCGTCGGGGTGGGTTCTAATTCACCCCTCCACTTT. The V gene is TRBV9, the J gene TRBJ1-6, with unresolved D. Germline CDR1 and CDR2: SGDLS and YYNGEE. The CDR3 loop spans 15 amino acids. The germline V and J ends were trimmed by 2 bases and 6 bases, with 12 bases remaining between them.